The sequence of this TCR beta chain was determined in a study of Tregs in tolerant kidney transplant recipients. Method: immunoSEQ multiplex PCR; TCRdb's copy keeps in-frame clones and lacks some. The sample shows 110,000 or so clones, 85% to 90% of them seen only once. As to this clone: The antigen is unknown.

Study-level points and caveats: The small number of patients limits these findings pending further validation. Tregs expanded with activated donor B cells seemed most donor-specific. No direct test of biological reproducibility was done here.

The J segment lost 10 bases and the V segment lost 6 bases, leaving 4 bases of the junction unmatched. This CDR3 region has 12 residues. CDR1 is LNHDA, CDR2 SQIVND, per germline (reference sequence). The source was CD4+ T cells from blood, collected before the transplant. V is TRBV19 and J is TRBJ2-1, with 9 bases that match TRBD1. The source is a human donor who received a combined kidney and bone marrow transplant. This chain's CDR3 is CASRDRGQEQFF. The CDR3, as DNA: TGTGCCAGTAGGGACAGGGGTCAGGAGCAGTTCTTC.